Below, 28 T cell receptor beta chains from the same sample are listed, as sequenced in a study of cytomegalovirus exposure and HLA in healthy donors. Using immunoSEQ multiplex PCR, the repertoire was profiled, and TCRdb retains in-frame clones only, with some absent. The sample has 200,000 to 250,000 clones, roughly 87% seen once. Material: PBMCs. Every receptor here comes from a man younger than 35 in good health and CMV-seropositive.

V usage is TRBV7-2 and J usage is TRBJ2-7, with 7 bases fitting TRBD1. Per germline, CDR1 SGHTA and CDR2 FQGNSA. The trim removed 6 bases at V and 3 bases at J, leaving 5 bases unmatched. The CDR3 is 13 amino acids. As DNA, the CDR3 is TGTGCCAGCAGACAGGGACAGAGCTACGAGCAGTACTTC. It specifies CASRQGQSYEQYF. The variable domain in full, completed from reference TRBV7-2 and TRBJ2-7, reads GAGVSQSPSNKVTEKGKDVELRCDPISGHTALYWYRQSLGQGLEFLIYFQGNSAPDKSGLPSDRFSAERTGGSVSTLTIQRTQQEDSAVYLCASRQGQSYEQYFGPGTRLTVT.

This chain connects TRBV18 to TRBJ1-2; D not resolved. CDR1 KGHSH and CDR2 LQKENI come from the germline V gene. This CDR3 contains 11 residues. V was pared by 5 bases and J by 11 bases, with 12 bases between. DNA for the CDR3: TGTGCCAGCTCAGTAAAAAGGAAATACACCTTC. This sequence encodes CASSVKRKYTF.

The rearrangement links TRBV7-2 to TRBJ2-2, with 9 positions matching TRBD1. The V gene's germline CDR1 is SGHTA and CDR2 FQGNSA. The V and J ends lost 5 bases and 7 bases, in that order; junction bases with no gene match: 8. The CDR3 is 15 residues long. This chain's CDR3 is CASSKGTGWVGELFF. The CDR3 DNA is TGTGCCAGCAGCAAGGGGACAGGGTGGGTCGGGGAGCTGTTTTTT. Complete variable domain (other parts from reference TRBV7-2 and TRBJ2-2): GAGVSQSPSNKVTEKGKDVELRCDPISGHTALYWYRQSLGQGLEFLIYFQGNSAPDKSGLPSDRFSAERTGGSVSTLTIQRTQQEDSAVYLCASSKGTGWVGELFFGEGSRLTVL.

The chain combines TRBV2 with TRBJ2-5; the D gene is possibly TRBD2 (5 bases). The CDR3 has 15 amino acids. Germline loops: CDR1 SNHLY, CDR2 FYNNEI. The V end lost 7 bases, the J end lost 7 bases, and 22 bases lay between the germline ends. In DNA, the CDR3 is TGTGCCAGCACCCAGAGGGCGACCGATCTGGGGACCCAGTACTTC. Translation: CASTQRATDLGTQYF.

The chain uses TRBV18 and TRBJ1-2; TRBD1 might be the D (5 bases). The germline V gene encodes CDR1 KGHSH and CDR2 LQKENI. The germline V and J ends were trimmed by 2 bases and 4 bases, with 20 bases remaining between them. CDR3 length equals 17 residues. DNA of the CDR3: TGTGCCAGCTCACCATCTAAAGGATTAGGCAGGGCCTATGGCTACACCTTC. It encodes CASSPSKGLGRAYGYTF.

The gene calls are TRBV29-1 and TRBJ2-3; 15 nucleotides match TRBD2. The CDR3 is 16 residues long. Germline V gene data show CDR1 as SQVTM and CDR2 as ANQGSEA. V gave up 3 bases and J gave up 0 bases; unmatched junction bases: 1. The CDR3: CSVDGLAGGSTDTQYF. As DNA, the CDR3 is TGCAGCGTTGACGGACTAGCGGGAGGGAGCACAGATACGCAGTATTTT.

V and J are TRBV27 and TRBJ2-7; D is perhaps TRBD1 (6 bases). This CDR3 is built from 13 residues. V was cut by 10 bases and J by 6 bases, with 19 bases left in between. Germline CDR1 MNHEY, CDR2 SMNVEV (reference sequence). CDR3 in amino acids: CATGLTGRREQYF. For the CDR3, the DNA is TGTGCCACCGGTCTGACAGGTCGTCGCGAGCAGTACTTC.

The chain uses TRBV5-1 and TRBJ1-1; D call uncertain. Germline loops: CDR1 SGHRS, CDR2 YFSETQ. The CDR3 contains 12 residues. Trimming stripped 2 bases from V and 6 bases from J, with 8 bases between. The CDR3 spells CASSFPGPEAFF. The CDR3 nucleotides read TGCGCCAGCAGCTTTCCAGGCCCTGAAGCTTTCTTT. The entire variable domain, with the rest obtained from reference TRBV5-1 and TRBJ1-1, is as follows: KAGVTQTPRYLIKTRGQQVTLSCSPISGHRSVSWYQQTPGQGLQFLFEYFSETQRNKGNFPGRFSGRQFSNSRSEMNVSTLELGDSALYLCASSFPGPEAFFGQGTRLTVV.

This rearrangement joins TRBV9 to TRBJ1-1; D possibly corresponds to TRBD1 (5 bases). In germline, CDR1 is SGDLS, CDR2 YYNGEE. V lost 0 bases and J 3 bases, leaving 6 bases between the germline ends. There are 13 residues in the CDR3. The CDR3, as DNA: TGTGCCAGCAGCGTAGGGGACGACACTGAAGCTTTCTTT. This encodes CASSVGDDTEAFF. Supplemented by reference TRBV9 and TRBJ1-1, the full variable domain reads DSGVTQTPKHLITATGQRVTLRCSPRSGDLSVYWYQQSLDQGLQFLIQYYNGEERAKGNILERFSAQQFPDLHSELNLSSLELGDSALYFCASSVGDDTEAFFGQGTRLTVV.

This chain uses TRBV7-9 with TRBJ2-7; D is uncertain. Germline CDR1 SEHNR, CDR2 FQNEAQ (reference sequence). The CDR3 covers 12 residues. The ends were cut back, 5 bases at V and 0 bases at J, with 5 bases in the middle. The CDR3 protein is CASSGLSYEQYF. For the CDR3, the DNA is TGTGCCAGCAGCGGCCTCTCCTACGAGCAGTACTTC. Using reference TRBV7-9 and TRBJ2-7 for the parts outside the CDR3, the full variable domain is DTGVSQNPRHKITKRGQNVTFRCDPISEHNRLYWYRQTLGQGPEFLTYFQNEAQLEKSRLLSDRFSAERPKGSFSTLEIQRTEQGDSAMYLCASSGLSYEQYFGPGTRLTVT.

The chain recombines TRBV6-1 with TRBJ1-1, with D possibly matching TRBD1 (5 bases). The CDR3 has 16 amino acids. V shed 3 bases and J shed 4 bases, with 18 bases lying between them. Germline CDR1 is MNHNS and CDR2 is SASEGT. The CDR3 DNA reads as TGTGCCAGCAGTGAGGGGGGATATAGGGGCGGCACTGAAGCTTTCTTT. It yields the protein CASSEGGYRGGTEAFF.

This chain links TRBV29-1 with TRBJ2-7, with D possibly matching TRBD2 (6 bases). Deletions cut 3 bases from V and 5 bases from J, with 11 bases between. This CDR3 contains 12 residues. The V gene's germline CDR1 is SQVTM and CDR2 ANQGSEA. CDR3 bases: TGCAGCGTTGATCGGGGGAGCAACGAGCAGTACTTC. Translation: CSVDRGSNEQYF.

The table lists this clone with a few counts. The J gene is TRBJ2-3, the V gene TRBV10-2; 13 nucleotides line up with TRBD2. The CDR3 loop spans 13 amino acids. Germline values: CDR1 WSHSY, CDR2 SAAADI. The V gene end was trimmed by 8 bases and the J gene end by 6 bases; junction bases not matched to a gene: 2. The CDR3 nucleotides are TGCGCCAGCGGACTAGCGGGAGAGGATACGCAGTATTTT. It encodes CASGLAGEDTQYF.

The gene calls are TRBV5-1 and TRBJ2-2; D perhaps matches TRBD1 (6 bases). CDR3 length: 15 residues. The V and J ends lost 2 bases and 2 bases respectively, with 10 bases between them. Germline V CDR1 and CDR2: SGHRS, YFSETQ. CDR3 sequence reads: CASSLRGINTGELFF. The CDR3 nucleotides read TGCGCCAGCAGCTTAAGGGGGATCAACACCGGGGAGCTGTTTTTT.

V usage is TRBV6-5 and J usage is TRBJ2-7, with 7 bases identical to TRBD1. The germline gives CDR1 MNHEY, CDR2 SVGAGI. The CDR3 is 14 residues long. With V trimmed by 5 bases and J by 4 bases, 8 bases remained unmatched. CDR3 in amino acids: CASSNLKTGYEQYF. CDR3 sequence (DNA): TGTGCCAGCAGTAACCTTAAGACAGGGTACGAGCAGTACTTC.

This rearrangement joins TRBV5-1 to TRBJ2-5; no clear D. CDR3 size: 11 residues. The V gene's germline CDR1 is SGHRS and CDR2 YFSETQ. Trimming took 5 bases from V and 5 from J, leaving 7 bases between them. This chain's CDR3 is CASREMETQYF. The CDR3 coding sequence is TGCGCCAGCAGAGAAATGGAGACCCAGTACTTC.

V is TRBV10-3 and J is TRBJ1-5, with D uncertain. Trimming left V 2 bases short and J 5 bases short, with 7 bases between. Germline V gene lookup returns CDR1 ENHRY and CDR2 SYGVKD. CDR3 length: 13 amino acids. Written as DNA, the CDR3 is TGTGCCATCAGTGAGGAATATTATCAGCCCCAGCATTTT. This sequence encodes CAISEEYYQPQHF.

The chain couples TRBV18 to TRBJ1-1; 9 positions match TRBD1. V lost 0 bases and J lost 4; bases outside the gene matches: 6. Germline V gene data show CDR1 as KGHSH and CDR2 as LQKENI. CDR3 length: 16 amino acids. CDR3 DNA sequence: TGTGCCAGCTCACCACCGGGACAGGGTACGATCACTGAAGCTTTCTTT. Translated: CASSPPGQGTITEAFF.

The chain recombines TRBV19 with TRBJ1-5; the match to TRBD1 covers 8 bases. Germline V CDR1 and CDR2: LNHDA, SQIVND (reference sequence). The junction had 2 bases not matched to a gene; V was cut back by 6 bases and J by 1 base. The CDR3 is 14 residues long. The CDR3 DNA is TGTGCCAGTAGGAGACAGGGGAGCAATCAGCCCCAGCATTTT. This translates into CASRRQGSNQPQHF.

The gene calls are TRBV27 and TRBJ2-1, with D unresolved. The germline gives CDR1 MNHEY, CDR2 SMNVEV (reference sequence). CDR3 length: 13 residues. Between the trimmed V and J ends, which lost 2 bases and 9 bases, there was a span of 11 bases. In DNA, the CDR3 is TGTGCCAGCAGTTTAGAGGCAGGTGCTGAGCAGTTCTTC. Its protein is CASSLEAGAEQFF.

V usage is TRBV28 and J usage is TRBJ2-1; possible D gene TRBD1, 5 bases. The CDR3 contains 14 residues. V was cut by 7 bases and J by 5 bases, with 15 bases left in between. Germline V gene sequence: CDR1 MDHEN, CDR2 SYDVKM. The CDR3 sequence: CASKAGPTHNEQFF. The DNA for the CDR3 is TGTGCCAGCAAGGCAGGGCCAACCCACAATGAGCAGTTCTTC.

CDR3 protein: CASSEWGGVNTEAFF. CDR3 bases: TGTGCCAGCAGTGAATGGGGGGGAGTGAACACTGAAGCTTTCTTT. The gene calls are TRBV2 and TRBJ1-1; D perhaps matches TRBD1 (5 bases). Germline values: CDR1 SNHLY, CDR2 FYNNEI. Between the trimmed V and J ends, which lost 2 bases and 0 bases, there was a span of 10 bases. The CDR3 has 15 residues.

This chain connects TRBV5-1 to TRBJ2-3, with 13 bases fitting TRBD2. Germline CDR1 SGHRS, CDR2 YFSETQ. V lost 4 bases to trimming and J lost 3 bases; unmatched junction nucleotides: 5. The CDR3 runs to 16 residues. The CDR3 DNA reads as TGCGCCAGCAGCCGCGGACTAGCGGGAGAGACAGATACGCAGTATTTT. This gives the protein CASSRGLAGETDTQYF.

Here the CDR3 reads CASSPDRSAGELFF. The CDR3 DNA sequence: TGTGCCAGCAGTCCCGACAGGTCTGCTGGGGAGCTGTTTTTT. This sequence joins TRBV6-4 and TRBJ2-2, with D possibly matching TRBD1 (6 bases). Germline lookup yields CDR1 MRHNA and CDR2 SNTAGT. This CDR3 contains 14 residues. Trimming shortened V by 5 bases and J by 8 bases, and 15 bases separated the two germline ends.

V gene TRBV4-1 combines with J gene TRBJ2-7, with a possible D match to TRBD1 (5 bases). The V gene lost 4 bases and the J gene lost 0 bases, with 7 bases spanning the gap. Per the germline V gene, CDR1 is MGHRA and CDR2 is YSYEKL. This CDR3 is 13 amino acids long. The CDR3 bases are TGCGCCAGCAGCCCAGGGTCCTCCTACGAGCAGTACTTC. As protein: CASSPGSSYEQYF.

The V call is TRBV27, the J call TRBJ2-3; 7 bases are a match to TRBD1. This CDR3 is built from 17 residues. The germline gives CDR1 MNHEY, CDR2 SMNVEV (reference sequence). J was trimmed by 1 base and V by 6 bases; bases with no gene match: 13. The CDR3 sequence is CASRSPLGQDGTDTQYF. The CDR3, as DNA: TGTGCCAGCAGATCCCCCCTCGGACAGGACGGCACAGATACGCAGTATTTT.

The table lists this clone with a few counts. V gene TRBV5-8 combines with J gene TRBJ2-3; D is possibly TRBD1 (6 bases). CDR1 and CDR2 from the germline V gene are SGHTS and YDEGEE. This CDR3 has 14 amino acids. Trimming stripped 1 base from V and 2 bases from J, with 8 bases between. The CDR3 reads CASSLWGPTDTQYF. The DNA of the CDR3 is TGTGCCAGCAGCTTGTGGGGGCCCACAGATACGCAGTATTTT.

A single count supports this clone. The CDR3 sequence: CASSEVGQGYGYTF. In nucleotides, the CDR3 is TGTGCCAGCAGTGAAGTGGGACAGGGCTACGGCTACACCTTC. This chain joins TRBV6-1 and TRBJ1-2; TRBD1 matches at 9 bases. The CDR3 covers 14 residues. The J segment lost 8 bases and the V segment lost 1 base, leaving 5 bases of the junction unmatched. Germline CDR1 reads MNHNS; CDR2 reads SASEGT.